The 23 T cell receptor beta chains below all came from one sample that was sequenced in a study of blood T cell repertoires in COVID-19 (dated by TCRdb to about 2020). The library was built by means of the immunoSEQ multiplex PCR assay. TCRdb limited this immuneACCESS table to in-frame rearrangements with V and J called. A share of clones is missing; checked studies link under half to unresolved V genes, and the rest is unexplained. The sample records about 150,000 clones, 70% to 85% of which are singletons. The top ten clones comprise roughly 0.62% of the sample. Sequenced sample: peripheral blood. The receptors were gathered from a man aged 60-69 years with COVID-19, enrolled during active disease.

This chain connects TRBV3-1 (or the pseudogene TRBV3-2) to TRBJ1-1, with a tentative D call TRBD1 (6 bases). The length of the CDR3 is 15 residues. CDR1 is LGHDT, CDR2 YNNKEL, per germline (reference sequence). V was shortened by 3 bases and J by 6 bases, with 17 bases between the two germline ends. Here the CDR3 DNA reads TGTGCCAGCAGCCAGTTCGGGGGGCAAAAGGCTGAAGCTTTCTTT. It codes for CASSQFGGQKAEAFF.

The CDR3 loop is CASSPVAREQYF. The CDR3 nucleotides read TGTGCCAGCAGCCCGGTGGCCCGCGAGCAGTACTTC. The chain combines TRBV6-2 or TRBV6-3 with TRBJ2-7, with no clear D. The germline CDR1 and CDR2 sequences are MNHEY and SVGEGT. V shed 6 bases and J shed 6 bases, with 12 bases lying between them. CDR3 length: 12 amino acids.

The chain couples TRBV9 to TRBJ1-4; 7 bases agree with TRBD1. The J segment lost 8 bases and the V segment lost 0 bases, leaving 4 bases of the junction unmatched. The CDR3 runs to 14 residues. In germline, CDR1 is SGDLS, CDR2 YYNGEE. CDR3 residues: CASSVAGQKEKLFF. The CDR3 DNA follows: TGTGCCAGCAGCGTAGCGGGACAGAAAGAAAAACTGTTTTTT.

Only one count was recorded for this clone. As DNA, the CDR3 is TGTGCCAGCAGCTTCCAGGGGGCGGCCAACGAGCAGTACTTC. This gives the protein CASSFQGAANEQYF. V gene TRBV11-2 combines with J gene TRBJ2-7; 8 positions agree with TRBD1. V lost 3 bases, J lost 5 bases, and 6 bases stayed unmatched. Germline V CDR1 and CDR2: SGHAT, FQNNGV. The CDR3 is 14 residues long.

The sample holds a few counts of this clone. The rearrangement uses TRBV6-5 and TRBJ2-7, with unresolved D. Looked up from germline, CDR1 is MNHEY and CDR2 is SVGAGI. The CDR3 extends over 12 amino acids. V gave up 3 bases and J gave up 3 bases, with 6 bases separating them. The CDR3 region is CASSYRGYEQYF. CDR3 coding DNA: TGTGCCAGCAGTTATCGCGGCTACGAGCAGTACTTC.

Worth noting for this clone: Other DNA sequences from this sample encode an identical CDR3 as well. V gene TRBV5-1 combines with J gene TRBJ2-7; 7 nucleotides line up with TRBD2. V was pared by 0 bases and J by 0 bases, with 3 bases of the junction left unmatched. Germline CDR1 reads SGHRS; CDR2 reads YFSETQ. The CDR3 loop spans 15 amino acids. The CDR3 is CASSLGSGNSYEQYF. CDR3 DNA: TGCGCCAGCAGCTTGGGGAGCGGGAACTCCTACGAGCAGTACTTC.

The V call is TRBV29-1, the J call TRBJ2-5; 9 bases fit TRBD2. The V and J ends lost 4 bases and 5 bases, in that order; junction bases with no gene match: 11. CDR1 SQVTM and CDR2 ANQGSEA come from the germline V gene. The CDR3 sequence is 15 residues long. The CDR3 loop reads CSVAQQPSGGETQYF. The CDR3 bases are TGCAGCGTTGCCCAACAACCCAGCGGGGGGGAGACCCAGTACTTC.

This chain joins TRBV7-9 and TRBJ1-4; 7 positions agree with TRBD1. Trimming took 5 bases from V and 6 from J; bases not matched to a gene: 18. The CDR3 runs 18 residues. The V gene's germline CDR1 is SEHNR and CDR2 FQNEAQ (reference sequence). The CDR3 reads CASSPLQSTGRGDEKLFF. In DNA, the CDR3 is TGTGCCAGCAGCCCACTCCAGTCGACAGGGAGAGGAGATGAAAAACTGTTTTTT.

This clone appeared a single time. The gene calls are TRBV18 and TRBJ2-7; 10 bases fit TRBD1. Germline values: CDR1 KGHSH, CDR2 LQKENI. There are 14 residues in the CDR3. With V trimmed by 4 bases and J by 4 bases, 4 bases remained unmatched. The CDR3 DNA reads as TGTGCCAGCTCACGACCGGGACAGGGGTACGAGCAGTACTTC. Protein sequence: CASSRPGQGYEQYF.

This clone was observed a handful of times. The chain employs TRBV12-3 or TRBV12-4 and TRBJ1-2; D is undetermined. V lost 1 base and J lost 7, with 10 bases in between. There are 13 residues in the CDR3. CDR3 DNA: TGTGCCAGCAGTTTAGAAGCAGGTGGTGGCTACACCTTC. As protein: CASSLEAGGGYTF.

On this clone itself: A much bigger clone sits one base away, suggesting this may be a read error. This CDR3 is also generated by other DNA sequences in the sample. J is TRBJ1-5 and V is TRBV7-2; 7 bases are shared with TRBD1. This CDR3 spans 13 amino acids. The trim removed 5 bases at V and 2 bases at J, leaving 0 bases unmatched. Germline V CDR1 and CDR2: SGHTA, FQGNSA. CDR3 sequence reads: CASSGQGNQPQHF. In DNA, the CDR3 is TGTGCCAGCAGCGGACAGGGCAATCAGCCCCAGCATTTT.

The rearrangement joins TRBV2 to TRBJ1-6; possible D gene TRBD1, 6 bases. Germline loops: CDR1 SNHLY, CDR2 FYNNEI. The V end lost 7 bases, the J end lost 7 bases, and 14 bases lay between the germline ends. The CDR3 spans 14 residues. DNA of the CDR3: TGTGCCAGCAACCTACAGGGTCCCAATTCACCCCTCCACTTT. It specifies CASNLQGPNSPLHF.

The CDR3 protein is CASRKTSGVNTGELFF. The CDR3 nucleotides read TGTGCCAGCAGAAAGACTAGCGGAGTAAACACCGGGGAGCTGTTTTTT. This chain connects TRBV7-2 to TRBJ2-2; the match to TRBD2 covers 9 bases. J gave up 2 bases and V 6 bases, and 7 bases lay outside the gene matches. Germline V gene sequence: CDR1 SGHTA, CDR2 FQGNSA. The CDR3 extends over 16 amino acids.

This chain uses TRBV12-3 or TRBV12-4 with TRBJ1-5, with no clear D. The V gene lost 0 bases and the J gene lost 6 bases, with 6 bases spanning the gap. The CDR3 runs to 13 residues. The CDR3 here is CASSLAEGQPQHF. The CDR3 nucleotides read TGTGCCAGCAGTTTAGCGGAGGGTCAGCCCCAGCATTTT.

CDR3 bases: TGCGCCAGCAGCCCGACAGGGTTTTACGATGAAAAACTGTTTTTT. This encodes CASSPTGFYDEKLFF. V is TRBV4-3 and J is TRBJ1-4; 7 bases map to TRBD1. This CDR3 is 15 amino acids long. Trimming took 4 bases from V and 6 from J; bases not matched to a gene: 8. The germline V gene has CDR1 LGHNA and CDR2 YSLEER.

This clone was recorded a few times. CDR3 coding DNA: TGTGCCAGCAGTTATATCGGGACAGGGAACTATGGCTACACCTTC. The encoded protein is CASSYIGTGNYGYTF. The J gene is TRBJ1-2, the V gene TRBV6-4; 9 nucleotides line up with TRBD1. This CDR3 is built from 15 residues. J was trimmed by 2 bases and V by 5 bases; bases with no gene match: 6. Germline V gene data show CDR1 as MRHNA and CDR2 as SNTAGT.

The V gene is TRBV6-5, the J gene TRBJ1-1; the D is unclear. Germline-derived CDR1 and CDR2 are MNHEY and SVGAGI. Trimming left V 6 bases short and J 7 bases short, with 15 bases between. CDR3 length: 13 amino acids. The CDR3 nucleotides are TGTGCCAGCAGCTCTCCTGACAAGAATGAAGCTTTCTTT. This sequence encodes CASSSPDKNEAFF.

The chain recombines TRBV11-1 with TRBJ2-1; 12 bases are shared with TRBD2. CDR1 and CDR2 from the germline V gene are SGHAT and FQDESV (reference sequence). V gave up 5 bases and J gave up 5 bases; unmatched junction bases: 4. The CDR3 sequence is 15 residues long. The CDR3 DNA reads TGTGCCAGCAGCAGGAGACTAGCGGGAGACAATGAGCAGTTCTTC. Translated: CASSRRLAGDNEQFF.

The rearrangement uses TRBV5-6 and TRBJ1-5; tentative D call: TRBD1 (6 bases). Germline V CDR1 and CDR2: SGHDT, YYEEEE. The V and J ends lost 0 bases and 2 bases respectively, with 15 bases between them. The CDR3 sequence is 17 residues long. The CDR3 sequence is CASSLGGGGYGNQPQHF. The CDR3 DNA reads as TGTGCCAGCAGCTTGGGTGGGGGCGGTTATGGCAATCAGCCCCAGCATTTT. Full variable domain (outside the CDR3, taken from reference TRBV5-6 and TRBJ1-5): DAGVTQSPTHLIKTRGQQVTLRCSPKSGHDTVSWYQQALGQGPQFIFQYYEEEERQRGNFPDRFSGHQFPNYSSELNVNALLLGDSALYLCASSLGGGGYGNQPQHFGDGTRLSIL.

This clone was detected only once. This chain joins TRBV7-2 and TRBJ1-1; 7 positions match TRBD1. The CDR3 totals 14 residues. J gave up 1 base and V 7 bases, and 6 bases lay outside the gene matches. CDR1 is SGHTA, CDR2 FQGNSA, per germline. The CDR3 is CASTKDRANTEAFF. The CDR3 region has the DNA TGTGCCAGCACCAAAGACAGGGCGAACACTGAAGCTTTCTTT.

V and J are TRBV6-6 and TRBJ1-5; D gene uncertain. CDR3 length: 13 residues. The germline CDR1 and CDR2 sequences are MNHNY and SVGAGI (reference sequence). The V end lost 6 bases, the J end lost 4 bases, and 10 bases lay between the germline ends. CDR3 sequence: CASSSTPNQPQHF. In DNA form, the CDR3 reads TGTGCCAGCAGCTCAACTCCGAATCAGCCCCAGCATTTT.

The chain couples TRBV28 to TRBJ1-2; D remains unclear. The germline CDR1 and CDR2 sequences are MDHEN and SYDVKM. V was trimmed by 6 bases and J by 4 bases, leaving 15 bases between them. This CDR3 contains 14 residues. CDR3 sequence reads: CASRSFSGSYGYTF. For the CDR3, the DNA is TGTGCCAGCAGATCCTTCTCAGGCTCCTATGGCTACACCTTC.

The chain carries TRBV7-6 and TRBJ2-3, with 8 bases identical to TRBD1. J gave up 4 bases and V 4 bases, and 7 bases lay outside the gene matches. The length of the CDR3 is 15 residues. Germline V gives CDR1 SGHVS, CDR2 FNYEAQ. The CDR3 DNA reads TGTGCCAGCAGCTCAGGGGGCTTCGGGGCAGATACGCAGTATTTT. The encoded protein is CASSSGGFGADTQYF.